These T cell receptor beta chains were read from a single sample in a study of vaccination and CD4 T cells after COVID-19. TCRdb reprocessed the PCR reads with MiXCR, giving one entry per CDR3 protein. The table shows about 25,000 distinct CDR3 sequences, with around half occurring only once. These receptors are not linked to any known antigen. The sample comprised CD4+ T cells from blood, cultured in vitro. These TCRs come from a human donor who had recovered from COVID-19. Each CDR3 is given with its conserved first and last residue. Each record gives: V gene, clone size, D gene, J gene, CDR3 protein, CDR3 DNA. A D gene is named only where the DNA matches it firmly. Not every row has a clone size; where given, it reads once, few, many or a size class.

TRBV21-1	-	-	TRBJ2-7	CASSNPETAGGKRSYEQYF	TGTGCCAGCAGTAATCCAGAAACGGCAGGCGGGAAACGGTCCTACGAGCAGTACTTC
TRBV2	-	-	TRBJ2-3	CASSEQGGTDTQYF	TGTGCCAGCAGTGAGCAGGGCGGAACAGATACGCAGTATTTT
TRBV7-2	-	TRBD1	TRBJ2-1	CASSLEQGPYNEQFF	TGTGCCAGCAGCTTAGAACAGGGGCCTTACAATGAGCAGTTCTTC
TRBV4-2	-	TRBD2	TRBJ2-2	CASSSGLADTGELFF	TGTGCCAGCAGCTCCGGACTAGCGGACACCGGGGAGCTGTTTTTT
TRBV11-3	once	TRBD1	TRBJ2-7	CASSSGQGSDEQYF	TGTGCCAGCAGTTCCGGACAGGGGTCGGACGAGCAGTACTTC
TRBV7-8	-	TRBD2	TRBJ2-2	CASSSTTSGGNTGELFF	TGTGCCAGCAGCTCCACTACTAGCGGGGGGAACACCGGGGAGCTGTTTTTT
TRBV20-1	few	TRBD1	TRBJ2-5	CSAPRGQAGTQYF	TGCAGTGCCCCTAGGGGACAGGCGGGGACCCAGTACTTC
TRBV18	-	TRBD2	TRBJ2-7	CASWDLSGSYEQYF	TGTGCCAGCTGGGACCTCAGCGGGAGTTACGAGCAGTACTTC
TRBV20-1	few	TRBD1	TRBJ1-1	CSASRNRGRNTEAFF	TGCAGTGCTAGCCGGAACAGGGGAAGGAACACTGAAGCTTTCTTT
TRBV28	-	TRBD2	TRBJ2-5	CASSLGGLAGTETQYF	TGTGCCAGCAGTTTGGGGGGACTAGCCGGAACGGAGACCCAGTACTTC
TRBV27	-	TRBD2	TRBJ2-3	CASSAPSGSTDTQYF	TGTGCCAGCAGTGCACCTAGCGGGAGCACAGATACGCAGTATTTT
TRBV6-2/TRBV6-3	-	TRBD2	TRBJ2-1	CASKSPGLAGGPYNEQFF	TGTGCCAGCAAAAGTCCGGGACTAGCGGGAGGGCCCTACAATGAGCAGTTCTTC
TRBV24-1	few	-	TRBJ2-2	CATSDSQGARTGELFF	TGTGCCACCAGTGATTCGCAGGGTGCGAGGACCGGGGAGCTGTTTTTT
TRBV10-3	-	-	TRBJ1-6	CAISESGGDSPLHF	TGTGCCATCAGTGAGTCAGGGGGGGATTCACCCCTCCACTTT
TRBV11-3	-	-	TRBJ1-1	CASSPLTRGVTMNTEAFF	TGTGCCAGCAGCCCACTGACGCGGGGTGTGACTATGAACACTGAAGCTTTCTTT
TRBV5-4	few	TRBD2	TRBJ2-5	CASSLSLAGGSETQYF	TGTGCCAGCAGCTTGTCCCTAGCGGGAGGTTCGGAGACCCAGTACTTC
TRBV20-1	-	TRBD1	TRBJ1-6	CSADINRGGNSPLHF	TGCAGTGCCGATATCAACAGGGGGGGTAATTCACCCCTCCACTTT
TRBV19	-	TRBD1	TRBJ2-1	CASSIWQGVNEQFF	TGTGCCAGTAGTATCTGGCAGGGGGTAAATGAGCAGTTCTTC
TRBV7-2	-	TRBD2	TRBJ2-4	CASSSRPPGLAGGVAKNIQYF	TGTGCCAGCAGCTCCCGTCCCCCGGGACTAGCGGGGGGGGTAGCCAAAAACATTCAGTACTTC
TRBV19	-	-	TRBJ2-5	CASSFYQETQYF	TGTGCCAGTAGCTTTTATCAAGAGACCCAGTACTTC
TRBV20-1	-	-	TRBJ1-1	CSGTPGNMNTEAFF	TGCAGTGGCACTCCAGGGAACATGAACACTGAAGCTTTCTTT
TRBV18	-	-	TRBJ1-1	CASSPVGWGNTEAFF	TGTGCCAGCTCACCGGTTGGGTGGGGGAACACTGAAGCTTTCTTT
TRBV24-1	few	-	TRBJ2-7	CATSVRGFYEQYF	TGTGCCACCAGTGTTCGAGGCTTCTACGAGCAGTACTTC
TRBV7-8	-	-	TRBJ2-1	CASSWQPLSSYNEQFF	TGTGCCAGCAGCTGGCAGCCTCTGAGCTCCTACAATGAGCAGTTCTTC
TRBV6-1	-	-	TRBJ2-5	CASSDQGLRRETQYF	TGTGCCAGCAGTGATCAGGGCCTCAGGCGGGAGACCCAGTACTTC
TRBV11-2	-	-	TRBJ2-5	CASSLGAQETQYF	TGTGCCAGCAGCTTAGGAGCGCAAGAGACCCAGTACTTC
TRBV6-2/TRBV6-3	few	-	TRBJ1-2	CASSYSGAGASANYGYTF	TGTGCCAGCAGTTACTCGGGGGCAGGGGCTTCCGCTAACTATGGCTACACCTTC
TRBV19	few	TRBD1	TRBJ1-2	CASRGTGELYGYTF	TGTGCCAGTAGAGGGACAGGGGAACTATATGGCTACACCTTC
TRBV5-6	few	-	TRBJ1-5	CASSPGPGQPQHF	TGTGCCAGCAGCCCCGGTCCGGGGCAGCCCCAGCATTTT
TRBV19	-	TRBD1	TRBJ2-2	CASIPKTGGPGELFF	TGTGCCAGTATCCCCAAGACAGGGGGGCCCGGGGAGCTGTTTTTT
TRBV11-2	few	-	TRBJ2-5	CASREGRGRKKETQYF	TGTGCCAGCAGGGAGGGCAGGGGCCGTAAGAAAGAGACCCAGTACTTC
TRBV5-1	few	TRBD2	TRBJ2-5	CASSLELAVVETQYF	TGCGCCAGCAGCTTGGAGCTAGCGGTAGTGGAGACCCAGTACTTC
TRBV7-9	few	TRBD1	TRBJ1-6	CASSKRQGLGIWHSPLHF	TGTGCCAGCAGCAAGCGACAGGGGTTGGGGATTTGGCATTCACCCCTCCACTTT